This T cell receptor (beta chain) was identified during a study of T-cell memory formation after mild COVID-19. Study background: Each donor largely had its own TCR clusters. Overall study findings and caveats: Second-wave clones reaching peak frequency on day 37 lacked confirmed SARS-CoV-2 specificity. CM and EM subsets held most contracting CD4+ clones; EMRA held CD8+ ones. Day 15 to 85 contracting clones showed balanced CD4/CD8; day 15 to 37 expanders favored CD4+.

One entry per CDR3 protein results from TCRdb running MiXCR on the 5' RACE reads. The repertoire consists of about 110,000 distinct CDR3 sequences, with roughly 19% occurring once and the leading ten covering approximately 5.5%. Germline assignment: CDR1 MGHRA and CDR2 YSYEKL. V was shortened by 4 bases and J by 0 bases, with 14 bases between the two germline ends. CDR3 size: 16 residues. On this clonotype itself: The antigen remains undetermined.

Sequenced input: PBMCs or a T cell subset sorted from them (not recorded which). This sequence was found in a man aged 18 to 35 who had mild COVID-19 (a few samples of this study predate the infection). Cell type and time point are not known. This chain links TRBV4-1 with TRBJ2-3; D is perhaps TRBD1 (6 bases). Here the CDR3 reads CASSPPRGTSTDTQYF. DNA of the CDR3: TGCGCCAGCAGCCCGCCCAGGGGAACCAGCACAGATACGCAGTATTTT.